This is a list of T cell receptor beta chains from one sample in a study of read filtering for tumor transcriptome and immune sequencing. TCRdb analysed the reads with MiXCR anew, one entry per CDR3 protein. In the table there are about 63,000 distinct CDR3 sequences, approximately 15% of which are singletons. Sequencing was performed on a population of CD138-negative cells sorted from bone marrow. These receptors were collected from a donor over 35 with multiple myeloma. Both conserved end residues are trimmed from each CDR3. Each record gives: CDR3 length, V gene, CDR3 protein.

cdr3_length: 14
v_call: TRBV6-2/TRBV6-3
cdr3_aa: ASKIAGGYSYNEQF

cdr3_length: 12
v_call: TRBV29-1
cdr3_aa: SVVGESGANVLT

cdr3_length: 12
v_call: TRBV28
cdr3_aa: ASSFHRMNTEAF

cdr3_length: 13
v_call: TRBV5-1
cdr3_aa: ASSLRGVTHNEQF

cdr3_length: 12
v_call: TRBV29-1
cdr3_aa: SALAGLEVDTQY

cdr3_length: 13
v_call: TRBV11-2
cdr3_aa: ASSLEGGRTDTQY

cdr3_length: 13
v_call: TRBV7-2
cdr3_aa: ASSFGTTAYNEQF

cdr3_length: 10
v_call: TRBV4-2
cdr3_aa: ASSLGLDLPV

cdr3_length: 12
v_call: TRBV7-9
cdr3_aa: ASSPSGSTDTQY

cdr3_length: 9
v_call: TRBV7-9
cdr3_aa: ASGVQETQY

cdr3_length: 10
v_call: TRBV12-3/TRBV12-4
cdr3_aa: ASSSSTGELF

cdr3_length: 12
v_call: TRBV18
cdr3_aa: ASSPEQDSYEQY

cdr3_length: 14
v_call: TRBV6-2/TRBV6-3
cdr3_aa: ASSSARTSGTDTQY

cdr3_length: 15
v_call: TRBV7-9
cdr3_aa: TSNSTPGTGGNYEQY

cdr3_length: 13
v_call: TRBV6-2/TRBV6-3
cdr3_aa: ACSYGGLAYNEQF

cdr3_length: 14
v_call: TRBV9
cdr3_aa: ASSVNDRGYTDTQY

cdr3_length: 14
v_call: TRBV7-2
cdr3_aa: ASSLAPNPVTDTQY

cdr3_length: 15
v_call: TRBV3-1
cdr3_aa: ASSQDGAGGRRYEQY

cdr3_length: 10
v_call: TRBV20-1
cdr3_aa: SATDWTYEQY

cdr3_length: 11
v_call: TRBV4-1
cdr3_aa: ASSQGGREKQF

cdr3_length: 11
v_call: TRBV27
cdr3_aa: ASSLSRGTEAF

cdr3_length: 14
v_call: TRBV6-5
cdr3_aa: ASSQTGGYAGVTQY

cdr3_length: 14
v_call: TRBV12-3/TRBV12-4
cdr3_aa: ASSLRRRPKYYEQY

cdr3_length: 13
v_call: TRBV20-1
cdr3_aa: SARFPGSGNQPQH

cdr3_length: 14
v_call: TRBV6-9
cdr3_aa: ASRPSLGSGTDTQY

cdr3_length: 10
v_call: TRBV12-3/TRBV12-4
cdr3_aa: ASSPPGTRRF